These T cell receptor beta chains were read from a single sample in a study of T-cell reconstitution after alpha-beta-depleted transplantation in children. TCRdb reprocessed the PCR reads via MiXCR and lists one record per CDR3 protein. The data hold 550,000 to 800,000 distinct CDR3 sequences, with around 13% observed a single time. This specimen was PBMCs, taken before TCRalphabeta/CD19-depleted stem cell transplant. These receptors were obtained from a girl aged 2 to 9 with congenital amegakaryocytic thrombocytopenia, due to receive a stem cell transplant. Each CDR3 is given with its conserved first and last residue. The D gene is left open where the match is weak. Rows may omit the clone size; those that give it use once, few, many or a size class.

D	size	J	V	CDR3	DNA
.	.	TRBJ2-7	TRBV13	CASSLAGRNFYEQYF	TGTGCCAGCAGCTTGGCGGGACGAAATTTCTACGAGCAGTACTTC
TRBD2	.	TRBJ2-7	TRBV6-5	CASSSPGLAETYEQYF	TGTGCCAGCAGTTCCCCAGGACTAGCGGAGACCTACGAGCAGTACTTC
.	few	TRBJ2-1	TRBV5-1	CASSLRGREQFF	TGCGCCAGCAGCCTCAGGGGTCGTGAGCAGTTCTTC
.	few	TRBJ2-5	TRBV30	CAWADDARETQYF	TGTGCCTGGGCAGACGACGCTCGGGAGACCCAGTACTTC
TRBD2	.	TRBJ2-1	TRBV11-2	CASSWGGLPYNEQFF	TGTGCCAGCTCCTGGGGGGGACTACCCTACAATGAGCAGTTCTTC
.	many	TRBJ2-1	TRBV5-1	CASSLAWTTAIDEQFF	TGCGCCAGCAGCTTGGCCTGGACGACAGCGATCGATGAGCAGTTCTTC
.	few	TRBJ2-1	TRBV4-2	CASSQEEEGTAYNEQFF	TGTGCCAGCAGCCAAGAAGAAGAGGGGACCGCCTACAATGAGCAGTTCTTC
TRBD1	many	TRBJ2-7	TRBV29-1	CSVRRQGDSYEQYF	TGCAGCGTTAGACGACAGGGGGACTCCTACGAGCAGTACTTC
TRBD2	few	TRBJ2-1	TRBV25-1	CASPGLAGVIGEQFF	TGTGCCAGCCCCGGACTAGCGGGAGTTATTGGAGAGCAGTTCTTC
.	few	TRBJ2-2	TRBV25-1	CASSAHRGGTGELFF	TGTGCCAGCAGTGCCCACAGGGGGGGCACCGGGGAGCTGTTTTTT
TRBD2	few	TRBJ2-1	TRBV14	CASSQVAGIHNEQFF	TGTGCCAGCAGCCAAGTAGCGGGGATTCACAATGAGCAGTTCTTC
TRBD2	few	TRBJ2-7	TRBV29-1	CSVGPSGLAYEQYF	TGCAGCGTTGGACCTAGCGGACTAGCCTACGAGCAGTACTTC
TRBD1	many	TRBJ1-2	TRBV12-3/TRBV12-4	CASSAPGQGYTF	TGTGCCAGCAGCGCGCCGGGACAGGGCTACACCTTC
.	.	TRBJ2-2	TRBV30	CAWNGGESNTGELFF	TGTGCCTGGAACGGAGGGGAGTCGAACACCGGGGAGCTGTTTTTT
.	.	TRBJ2-7	TRBV4-1	CASSQAGLKVHEQYF	TGCGCCAGCAGCCAAGCGGGCCTCAAGGTCCACGAGCAGTACTTC
TRBD1	many	TRBJ2-1	TRBV4-1	CASSQRQGSAYNEQFF	TGCGCCAGCAGCCAACGACAGGGTAGCGCCTACAATGAGCAGTTCTTC
.	few	TRBJ2-5	TRBV24-1	CATSDTNRGLQETQYF	TGTGCCACCAGTGACACAAACAGGGGACTGCAAGAGACCCAGTACTTC
TRBD2	.	TRBJ2-5	TRBV4-2	CASSQATSGRGWGTQYF	TGTGCCAGCAGCCAAGCTACTAGCGGGAGAGGATGGGGGACCCAGTACTTC
.	.	TRBJ2-7	TRBV10-2	CASTAPASYEQYF	TGCGCCAGCACGGCCCCAGCCTCCTACGAGCAGTACTTC
.	few	TRBJ1-2	TRBV7-9	CASSLAGAYNGYTF	TGTGCCAGCAGCTTGGCAGGGGCCTACAATGGCTACACCTTC
.	many	TRBJ2-3	TRBV12-3/TRBV12-4	CASSLFRADTQYF	TGTGCCAGCAGTTTGTTCAGAGCAGATACGCAGTATTTT
.	.	TRBJ2-1	TRBV5-1	CASSRPASGDEQFF	TGCGCCAGCAGCCGCCCGGCCTCCGGCGATGAGCAGTTCTTC